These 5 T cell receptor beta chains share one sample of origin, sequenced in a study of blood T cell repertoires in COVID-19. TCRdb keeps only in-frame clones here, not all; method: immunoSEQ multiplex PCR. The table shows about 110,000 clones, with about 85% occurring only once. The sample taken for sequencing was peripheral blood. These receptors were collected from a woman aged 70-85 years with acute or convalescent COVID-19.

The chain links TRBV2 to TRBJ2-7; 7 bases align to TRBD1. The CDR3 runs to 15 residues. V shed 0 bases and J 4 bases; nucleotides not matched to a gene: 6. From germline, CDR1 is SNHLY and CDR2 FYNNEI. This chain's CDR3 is CASSEAKRGRYEQYF. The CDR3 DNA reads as TGTGCCAGCAGTGAAGCGAAAAGGGGGCGGTACGAGCAGTACTTC.

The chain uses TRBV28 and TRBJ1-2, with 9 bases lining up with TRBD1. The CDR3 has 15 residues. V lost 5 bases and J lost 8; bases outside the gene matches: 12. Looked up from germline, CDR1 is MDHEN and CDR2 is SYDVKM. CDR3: CASSVYGTGKEGYTF. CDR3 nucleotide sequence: TGTGCCAGCAGTGTTTACGGGACAGGGAAGGAAGGCTACACCTTC.

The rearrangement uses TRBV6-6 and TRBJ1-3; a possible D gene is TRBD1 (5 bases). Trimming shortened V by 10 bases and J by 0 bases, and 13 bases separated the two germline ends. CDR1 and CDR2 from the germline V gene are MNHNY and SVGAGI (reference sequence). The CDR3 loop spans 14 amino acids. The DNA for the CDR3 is TGTGCCAACTCCAGGGATTCCTCTGGAAACACCATATATTTT. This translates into CANSRDSSGNTIYF.

The DNA for the CDR3 is TGTGCCAGCTCACCAGGGGCCGGGAGGGCCGAGTTCTTC. It yields the protein CASSPGAGRAEFF. The rearrangement uses TRBV18 and TRBJ2-1; 8 bases fit TRBD2. V lost 2 bases and J lost 14; bases outside the gene matches: 8. The CDR3 runs to 13 residues. Germline V CDR1 and CDR2: KGHSH, LQKENI.

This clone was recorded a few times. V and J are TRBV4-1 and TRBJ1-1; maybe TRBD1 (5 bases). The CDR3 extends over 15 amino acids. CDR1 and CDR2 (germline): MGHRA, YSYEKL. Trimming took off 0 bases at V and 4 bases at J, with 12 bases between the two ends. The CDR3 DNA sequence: TGCGCCAGCAGCCAAGATGGCAGGGCGGCCACTGAAGCTTTCTTT. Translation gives CASSQDGRAATEAFF.